The 20 T cell receptor beta chains below were found in one sample sequenced in a study of shared clonotypes between healthy human individuals. This table comes from immunoSEQ multiplex PCR, and its TCRdb copy is limited to in-frame clones, with some not included. Found here are 2,500,000 or so clones, approximately 92% of them singletons; the top ten hold around 0.15%. The sample comprised naive CD4+ T cells sorted from blood. Described subset: CD45RA+ positively selected. All receptors derive from a man aged 18 to 29 in good health.

A remark on this clone: In the same sample, other DNA sequences code for this CDR3. The gene calls are TRBV2 and TRBJ2-7; TRBD1 agrees at 7 bases. The V gene end was trimmed by 4 bases and the J gene end by 2 bases; junction bases not matched to a gene: 5. In germline, CDR1 is SNHLY, CDR2 FYNNEI. This CDR3 comprises 14 residues. The CDR3 loop reads CASSVGQGAYEQYF. The DNA for the CDR3 is TGTGCCAGCAGTGTAGGCCAGGGGGCCTACGAGCAGTACTTC.

V and J are TRBV28 and TRBJ1-3; TRBD1 matches 12 bases. V gave up 10 bases and J gave up 1 base; unmatched junction bases: 11. CDR3 size: 17 residues. Germline CDR1 MDHEN, CDR2 SYDVKM. The CDR3 DNA sequence: TGTGCCACCATCCCCCGGGACAGGGGGCTGTCTGGAAACACCATATATTTT. This codes for CATIPRDRGLSGNTIYF.

V is TRBV7-9 and J is TRBJ1-4; 7 positions match TRBD1. Germline V lookup: CDR1 SEHNR, CDR2 FQNEAQ (reference sequence). The CDR3 totals 14 residues. V shed 4 bases, J shed 4 bases, and the junction held 3 bases outside the gene matches. CDR3 coding DNA: TGTGCCAGCAGCTCTAGACAGGGTAATGAAAAACTGTTTTTT. It encodes CASSSRQGNEKLFF.

Here the CDR3 reads CASSSGPNNNQPQHF. As DNA, the CDR3 is TGTGCCAGCAGCTCGGGACCTAACAACAATCAGCCCCAGCATTTT. The chain uses TRBV9 and TRBJ1-5; tentatively, D is TRBD1 (5 bases). Trimming took off 4 bases at V and 3 bases at J, with 14 bases between the two ends. This CDR3 contains 15 residues. Germline CDR1 SGDLS, CDR2 YYNGEE. Variable domain in full (rest from reference TRBV9 and TRBJ1-5): DSGVTQTPKHLITATGQRVTLRCSPRSGDLSVYWYQQSLDQGLQFLIQYYNGEERAKGNILERFSAQQFPDLHSELNLSSLELGDSALYFCASSSGPNNNQPQHFGDGTRLSIL.

The rearrangement links TRBV19 to TRBJ1-5; D is uncertain. Between the trimmed V and J ends, which lost 3 bases and 7 bases, there was a span of 13 bases. Germline V lookup: CDR1 LNHDA, CDR2 SQIVND (reference sequence). The CDR3 consists of 14 residues. This chain's CDR3 is CASSIFRELQPQHF. As DNA, the CDR3 is TGTGCCAGTAGTATTTTCCGGGAGTTGCAGCCCCAGCATTTT.

The chain joins TRBV6-6 to TRBJ1-1, with TRBD1 matching 7 bases. The germline CDR1 and CDR2 sequences are MNHNY and SVGAGI (reference sequence). CDR3 length: 13 residues. V was clipped by 5 bases and J by 7 bases; unmatched bases: 7. CDR3 sequence: CASSPDRAVEAFF. In DNA, the CDR3 is TGTGCCAGCAGTCCCGACAGGGCTGTTGAAGCTTTCTTT.

V gene TRBV19 combines with J gene TRBJ1-2; no clear D gene. CDR3 length equals 12 residues. V was shortened by 6 bases and J by 5 bases, with 10 bases between the two germline ends. Germline V gene data show CDR1 as LNHDA and CDR2 as SQIVND (reference sequence). CDR3 sequence (DNA): TGTGCCAGTAGCTCAGGTCAATATGGCTACACCTTC. The encoded protein is CASSSGQYGYTF.

The chain is built from TRBV15 and TRBJ1-2; 7 positions match TRBD1. Germline V CDR1 and CDR2: LNHNV, YYDKDF (reference sequence). V dropped 1 base and J dropped 2; count of bases not matched to a gene: 4. The length of the CDR3 is 15 residues. CDR3 DNA sequence: TGTGCCACCAGCAGAGTGGGCAGGGGGAACTATGGCTACACCTTC. As protein: CATSRVGRGNYGYTF.

V usage is TRBV5-1 and J usage is TRBJ2-1; D is possibly TRBD1 or TRBD2 (6 bases each). Germline V gene lookup returns CDR1 SGHRS and CDR2 YFSETQ. The V and J ends lost 1 base and 6 bases respectively, with 17 bases between them. The CDR3 consists of 16 residues. The CDR3 region is CASSLYTGASPNEQFF. Written as DNA, the CDR3 is TGCGCCAGCAGCTTGTATACGGGGGCTTCTCCCAATGAGCAGTTCTTC.

The gene calls are TRBV6-1 and TRBJ1-5, with D maybe TRBD1 (5 bases). This CDR3 is built from 15 residues. Germline CDR1 is MNHNS and CDR2 is SASEGT. The V gene lost 7 bases and the J gene lost 4 bases, with 17 bases spanning the gap. CDR3 amino acids: CASTAGVGDNQPQHF. In nucleotides, the CDR3 is TGTGCCAGCACCGCTGGGGTGGGGGATAATCAGCCCCAGCATTTT.

This chain links TRBV7-9 with TRBJ2-7; 9 nucleotides line up with TRBD1. CDR1 is SEHNR, CDR2 FQNEAQ, per germline (reference sequence). V lost 5 bases and J lost 4; bases outside the gene matches: 6. The CDR3 contains 14 residues. The CDR3 DNA sequence: TGTGCCAGCAGCCGAGACAGGGGGAATTACGAGCAGTACTTC. Amino acid sequence: CASSRDRGNYEQYF.

The chain links TRBV6-1 to TRBJ2-7; 12 positions match TRBD2. Losses at the gene ends were 5 bases for V and 3 bases for J; bases not matched to a gene: 5. Per germline, CDR1 MNHNS and CDR2 SASEGT. The CDR3 contains 15 residues. CDR3 amino acids: CASSTILAGGYEQYF. Written as DNA, the CDR3 is TGTGCCAGCAGTACCATACTAGCGGGAGGCTACGAGCAGTACTTC.

V gene TRBV5-4 combines with J gene TRBJ2-3; D unresolved. The CDR3 is 12 amino acids. Germline V gene lookup returns CDR1 SGHNT and CDR2 YYREEE (reference sequence). V was cut by 4 bases and J by 3 bases, with 6 bases left in between. This chain's CDR3 is CASSTRTDTQYF. CDR3 DNA sequence: TGTGCCAGCAGCACCAGGACAGATACGCAGTATTTT. Full variable domain (remainder filled in from reference TRBV5-4 and TRBJ2-3): ETGVTQSPTHLIKTRGQQVTLRCSSQSGHNTVSWYQQALGQGPQFIFQYYREEENGRGNFPPRFSGLQFPNYSSELNVNALELDDSALYLCASSTRTDTQYFGPGTRLTVL.

This clone was observed a handful of times. The chain joins TRBV7-9 to TRBJ1-2; D ambiguous. V was cut by 5 bases and J by 4 bases, with 11 bases left in between. Per the germline V gene, CDR1 is SEHNR and CDR2 is FQNEAQ (reference sequence). The CDR3 runs 13 residues. CDR3 DNA: TGTGCCAGCAGCGCAGAGCGAGTCTATGGCTACACCTTC. Encoded protein: CASSAERVYGYTF.

The chain is built from TRBV2 and TRBJ2-7; D gene uncertain. Germline assignment: CDR1 SNHLY and CDR2 FYNNEI. This CDR3 has 13 amino acids. Trimming took off 8 bases at V and 3 bases at J, with 14 bases between the two ends. The CDR3 loop is CASVLLAGYEQYF. The CDR3 DNA sequence: TGTGCCAGCGTCCTCCTGGCCGGCTACGAGCAGTACTTC.

The genes are TRBV6-5 and TRBJ1-3; 8 bases are a match to TRBD1. There are 15 residues in the CDR3. CDR1 and CDR2 (germline): MNHEY, SVGAGI. J gave up 1 base and V 10 bases, and 9 bases lay outside the gene matches. CDR3 DNA sequence: TGTGCCACCTATACAGGGGGGAGGTCTGGAAACACCATATATTTT. Protein product: CATYTGGRSGNTIYF.

This chain links TRBV19 with TRBJ1-1, with TRBD1 matching over 7 bases. Per the germline V gene, CDR1 is LNHDA and CDR2 is SQIVND (reference sequence). Unmatched junction bases numbered 6, after V lost 4 bases and J lost 1 base. The CDR3 runs 15 residues. CDR3 region: CASSTPGTENTEAFF. The CDR3 DNA is TGTGCCAGTAGTACCCCCGGGACAGAGAACACTGAAGCTTTCTTT.

This chain joins TRBV29-1 and TRBJ1-3; D gene uncertain. V lost 3 bases and J lost 0, with 15 bases in between. Looked up from germline, CDR1 is SQVTM and CDR2 is ANQGSEA. The CDR3 has 16 amino acids. In DNA, the CDR3 is TGCAGCGTTGACCCCCACGACGGTATCTCTGGAAACACCATATATTTT. Translation: CSVDPHDGISGNTIYF.

This chain joins TRBV19 and TRBJ1-2; D remains ambiguous. The CDR3 contains 17 residues. Trimming removed 7 bases from V and 6 bases from J, with 27 bases in between. CDR1 LNHDA and CDR2 SQIVND come from the germline V gene (reference sequence). The CDR3 DNA reads as TGTGCCAGTACCCTCTACGAATCAGCGTCTCAGTTGGATGGCTACACCTTC. It specifies CASTLYESASQLDGYTF. Full variable domain (outside the CDR3, taken from reference TRBV19 and TRBJ1-2): DGGITQSPKYLFRKEGQNVTLSCEQNLNHDAMYWYRQDPGQGLRLIYYSQIVNDFQKGDIAEGYSVSREKKESFPLTVTSAQKNPTAFYLCASTLYESASQLDGYTFGSGTRLTVV.

This clone was observed a single time. At one of its ends the junction is not consistent with the germline gene, which may arise from a read error. This chain links TRBV2 with TRBJ2-7; D is unclear. CDR1 is SNHLY and CDR2 is FYNNEI in the germline V gene. The CDR3 length is 12 residues. CDR3 region: CASSEALQVRDF. CDR3 bases: TGTGCCAGCAGTGAAGCGCTTCAGGTCCGCGATTTC.